Listed below are T cell receptor beta chains from one sample, sequenced in a study of CD8 T cells in ankylosing spondylitis. TCRdb re-derived calls from the 5' RACE reads in MiXCR, one entry per CDR3 protein. Here the sample spans under 250,000 distinct CDR3 sequences, 32% being singletons. Sequencing input: blood, either unsorted or a sorted T cell fraction (not recorded which). The receptors derive from a male donor with ankylosing spondylitis or in good health (not recorded which). Each CDR3 is given with its conserved first and last residue. The D gene is left open where the match is weak. Part of the rows lack a size; the others show once, few, many or a class for expanded clones.

>TRBD1|TRBV20-1|-|TRBJ2-7
TGCAGTGCTAGAGATCGGGACAGAGCTTTGGAGTCTTACTTC
CSARDRDRALESYF
>TRBD2|TRBV3-1|once|TRBJ2-5
TGTGCCACCTCCATCGGACTAGTCCTCGCACCAAACCAAGAGACCCAGTACTTC
CATSIGLVLAPNQETQYF
>-|TRBV20-1|few|TRBJ1-1
TGCAGTGCTACCCCCCCGAACACTGAAGCTTTCTTT
CSATPPNTEAFF
>-|TRBV27|few|TRBJ1-4
TGTGCCAGCAGTTCCCTGCAGGGACCTGAAAAACTGTTTTTT
CASSSLQGPEKLFF
>-|TRBV7-9|few|TRBJ2-1
TGTGCCAGCAGCCCCCCGATTAGGGGTCGCGAGCAGTTCTTC
CASSPPIRGREQFF
>TRBD2|TRBV15|few|TRBJ2-5
TGTGCCATTAAAACTGGGGGGGTGTTGGAGACCCAGTACTTC
CAIKTGGVLETQYF
>TRBD1|TRBV24-1|-|TRBJ2-5
TGTGCCACCAGTGATCCGGGACAGCAAGAGACCCAGTACTTC
CATSDPGQQETQYF
>-|TRBV29-1|few|TRBJ2-1
TGCAGCGTTGAAGATCTGGGTTCTCAATTTTTCTTC
CSVEDLGSQFFF
>-|TRBV9|few|TRBJ2-7
TGTGCCAGCGGACTGGGACTTTTAGATCAGTACTTC
CASGLGLLDQYF
>-|TRBV11-2|many|TRBJ2-3
TGTGCCAGCAGCTTAGACGGAAGCACAGATACGCAGTATTTT
CASSLDGSTDTQYF
>TRBD2|TRBV10-1|-|TRBJ2-1
TGCGCCAGCAGTGAGTCGGGACTAGCGGCTCATGAGCAGTTCTTC
CASSESGLAAHEQFF
>TRBD2|TRBV20-1|-|TRBJ2-7
TGCAGTGCTAGAGTAAAGACTAGCGGTCGTTTGGAGCAGTACTTC
CSARVKTSGRLEQYF